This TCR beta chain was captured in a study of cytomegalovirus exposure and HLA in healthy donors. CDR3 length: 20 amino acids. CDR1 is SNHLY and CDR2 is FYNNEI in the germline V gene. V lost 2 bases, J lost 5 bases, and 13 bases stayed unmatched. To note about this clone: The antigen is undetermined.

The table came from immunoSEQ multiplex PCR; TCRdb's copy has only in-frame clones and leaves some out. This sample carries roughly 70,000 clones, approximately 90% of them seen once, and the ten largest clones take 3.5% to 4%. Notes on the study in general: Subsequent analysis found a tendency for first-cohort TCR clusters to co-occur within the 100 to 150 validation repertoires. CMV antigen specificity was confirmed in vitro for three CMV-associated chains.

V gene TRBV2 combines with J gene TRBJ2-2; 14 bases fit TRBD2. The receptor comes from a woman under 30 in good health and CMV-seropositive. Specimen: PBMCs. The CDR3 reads CASSELEAGGLAGETGELFF. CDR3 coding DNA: TGTGCCAGCAGTGAATTAGAGGCAGGGGGACTAGCGGGGGAGACCGGGGAGCTGTTTTTT. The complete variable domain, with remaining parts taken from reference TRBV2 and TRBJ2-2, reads EPEVTQTPSHQVTQMGQEVILRCVPISNHLYFYWYRQILGQKVEFLVSFYNNEISEKSEIFDDQFSVERPDGSNFTLKIRSTKLEDSAMYFCASSELEAGGLAGETGELFFGEGSRLTVL.